This T cell receptor (beta chain) originates from a study of blood T cell repertoires in COVID-19. Across the whole study: The United States, Italy and Spain provided the acute and convalescent COVID-19 samples.

The table came from immunoSEQ multiplex PCR; TCRdb's copy has only in-frame clones and leaves some out. The data contain hundreds of thousands of clones, approximately 91% of them singletons. The receptor comes from a woman in her forties who had recovered from COVID-19. Sequencing input: PBMCs or T cells enriched from blood (not recorded which).

The CDR3 is CASSPSGGSNQPQHF. For the CDR3, the DNA is TGTGCCAGTAGCCCCTCGGGGGGGAGTAATCAGCCCCAGCATTTT. The chain links TRBV19 to TRBJ1-5; the D gene is possibly TRBD1 (5 bases). Germline V gene lookup returns CDR1 LNHDA and CDR2 SQIVND (reference sequence). V lost 6 bases to trimming and J lost 4 bases, with 16 bases between them. The CDR3 is 15 residues long.